This T cell receptor beta chain was documented in a study of shared clonotypes between healthy human individuals. The CDR3 consists of 13 residues. V gave up 0 bases and J gave up 5 bases, with 9 bases separating them. From germline, CDR1 is SGHDT and CDR2 YYEEEE. Sequenced by immunoSEQ multiplex PCR; TCRdb stores in-frame clones only, minus some. Of about 2 million clones in the sample, over 85% were seen once. Terminally differentiated effector memory CD45RA+ cells were excluded by CCR7 positive selection of CD45RO-negative cells. Each sample came from a Caucasian adult donor living in Nashville, Tennessee. This clone has just one count.

Source material: naive CD8+ T cells sorted from blood. The rearrangement joins TRBV5-6 to TRBJ2-7, with D unresolved. The sequence derives from a man between 18 and 29 years old in good health. CDR3 sequence reads: CASSLGSFNEQYF. CDR3 DNA: TGTGCCAGCAGCTTGGGTAGCTTTAACGAGCAGTACTTC.